Below, 27 T cell receptor beta chains from the same sample are listed, as sequenced in a study of blood T cell repertoires in COVID-19 (dated by TCRdb to about 2020). Library method: the immunoSEQ multiplex PCR assay. Here the immuneACCESS table is served through TCRdb, limited to in-frame sequences with V and J called. Missing clones are a known gap in these copies; in checked studies unresolved V genes cover under half, and the rest lacks a known reason. In this sample the table shows over 70,000 clones, over 60% of which occur a single time. About 2.2% of the sample goes to the ten largest clones. Sequenced: peripheral blood. Receptors originate from an older man with COVID-19, enrolled during active disease.

The chain combines TRBV5-1 with TRBJ1-5; 10 bases are shared with TRBD1. The CDR3 has 16 residues. Germline assignment: CDR1 SGHRS and CDR2 YFSETQ. V dropped 0 bases and J dropped 1; count of bases not matched to a gene: 1. In nucleotides, the CDR3 is TGCGCCAGCAGCTTGGGACAGGGGGCGAGCAATCAGCCCCAGCATTTT. Translation: CASSLGQGASNQPQHF.

This clone has more than one count but fewer than ten. V is TRBV3-1 (or the pseudogene TRBV3-2) and J is TRBJ2-7; 15 nucleotides line up with TRBD2. The germline V gene has CDR1 LGHDT and CDR2 YNNKEL (reference sequence). This CDR3 region has 17 residues. After removal of 6 bases from V and 0 bases from J, the junction contained 6 bases not matched to a gene. The DNA for the CDR3 is TGTGCCAGCAGTGGGACTAGCGGGAGGCAACTCTCCTACGAGCAGTACTTC. This translates into CASSGTSGRQLSYEQYF.

This sequence joins TRBV7-2 and TRBJ2-4; possible D gene TRBD2, 5 bases. Germline assignment: CDR1 SGHTA and CDR2 FQGNSA. This CDR3 comprises 16 residues. V dropped 4 bases and J dropped 0 bases, with 13 bases sitting between them. In DNA form, the CDR3 reads TGTGCCAGCAGCTCAAGACTAACACTAGCCAAAAACATTCAGTACTTC. Its translation: CASSSRLTLAKNIQYF.

J is TRBJ1-2 and V is TRBV6-5, with D unresolved. Germline V gene sequence: CDR1 MNHEY, CDR2 SVGAGI. The length of the CDR3 is 13 residues. V was trimmed by 8 bases and J by 0 bases, leaving 10 bases between them. The CDR3 DNA reads TGTGCCAGCTGCCCCTTAGCTAACTATGGCTACACCTTC. It yields the protein CASCPLANYGYTF.

This sequence joins TRBV5-1 and TRBJ2-3; 7 nucleotides line up with TRBD2. J gave up 4 bases and V 0 bases, and 2 bases lay outside the gene matches. The CDR3 covers 14 residues. CDR1 SGHRS and CDR2 YFSETQ come from the germline V gene. Written as DNA, the CDR3 is TGCGCCAGCAGCTTGGCGCGGGAGTCAGATACGCAGTATTTT. This sequence encodes CASSLARESDTQYF.

The CDR3 reads CASSVDSGSTDTQYF. CDR3 coding DNA: TGTGCCAGCAGCGTAGATAGCGGGAGCACAGATACGCAGTATTTT. The chain links TRBV9 to TRBJ2-3; 7 bases are shared with TRBD2. Trimming removed 0 bases from V and 0 bases from J; junction bases left unmatched: 1. The germline gives CDR1 SGDLS, CDR2 YYNGEE. The CDR3 has 15 amino acids.

V gene TRBV7-2 combines with J gene TRBJ1-4; perhaps TRBD1 as D (6 bases). In germline, CDR1 is SGHTA, CDR2 FQGNSA. This CDR3 contains 16 residues. V was trimmed by 2 bases and J by 6 bases, leaving 16 bases between them. As DNA, the CDR3 is TGTGCCAGCAGCTTAAACGGGGGGCGAGTCGATGAAAAACTGTTTTTT. Residues: CASSLNGGRVDEKLFF.

The V and J genes are TRBV12-3 or TRBV12-4 and TRBJ1-1, with D possibly being TRBD1 (5 bases). The CDR3 loop spans 12 amino acids. Trimming stripped 6 bases from V and 7 bases from J, with 12 bases between. The chain's CDR3 is CASSRRGIEAFF. The CDR3 region has the DNA TGTGCCAGCAGCCGAAGGGGTATTGAAGCTTTCTTT.

The sample holds a few counts of this clone. The sample contains more than one DNA sequence encoding this CDR3. This chain links TRBV28 with TRBJ2-2, with D perhaps TRBD2 (6 bases). This CDR3 has 15 residues. V lost 2 bases to trimming and J lost 0 bases, with 7 bases between them. CDR1 is MDHEN, CDR2 SYDVKM, per germline. CDR3 protein: CASSLGGTNTGELFF. Here the CDR3 DNA reads TGTGCCAGCAGTTTAGGCGGGACGAACACCGGGGAGCTGTTTTTT.

The CDR3 DNA follows: TGCGCCAGCAGCCAATCACTAGGATTCGAGCAGTACTTC. Encoded protein: CASSQSLGFEQYF. The chain has TRBV4-1 and TRBJ2-7, with D possibly matching TRBD2 (5 bases). The germline V gene encodes CDR1 MGHRA and CDR2 YSYEKL. V was cut by 2 bases and J by 6 bases, with 11 bases left in between. This CDR3 contains 13 residues.

This clone was picked up one time. The CDR3 bases are TGTGCCAGCAGCTTTAGCGCCTTCTACAATGAGCAGTTCTTC. Translation: CASSFSAFYNEQFF. The chain has TRBV7-9 and TRBJ2-1, with TRBD2 as a possible D gene (5 bases). The CDR3 totals 14 residues. In germline, CDR1 is SEHNR, CDR2 FQNEAQ (reference sequence). Trimming stripped 3 bases from V and 3 bases from J, with 9 bases between.

This clone came up once. The chain uses TRBV7-8 and TRBJ2-1; 8 bases align to TRBD2. The V segment lost 5 bases and the J segment 10 bases; nucleotides outside the gene matches: 4. Germline loops: CDR1 SGHVS, CDR2 FQNEAQ. The CDR3 spans 12 residues. CDR3 nucleotides: TGTGCCAGCAGCCTACTAGCGGAAGAGCAGTTCTTC. This gives the protein CASSLLAEEQFF.

The chain couples TRBV5-1 to TRBJ1-4; D might be TRBD1 (6 bases). CDR3 length: 13 amino acids. Germline V CDR1 and CDR2: SGHRS, YFSETQ. V lost 6 bases, J lost 8 bases, and 14 bases lay in between. CDR3 nucleotides: TGCGCCAGCACCCCCGGCGGGGGCGAAAAACTGTTTTTT. It codes for CASTPGGGEKLFF. The full variable domain, its missing parts supplied by reference TRBV5-1 and TRBJ1-4, is KAGVTQTPRYLIKTRGQQVTLSCSPISGHRSVSWYQQTPGQGLQFLFEYFSETQRNKGNFPGRFSGRQFSNSRSEMNVSTLELGDSALYLCASTPGGGEKLFFGSGTQLSVL.

The chain joins TRBV25-1 to TRBJ1-3; D remains unclear. The end of the DNA is better explained by TRBJ2-2, so the J call may be wrong. The CDR3 covers 13 residues. Germline V gene lookup returns CDR1 MGHDK and CDR2 SYGVNS. CDR3 sequence: CASGRIATGELFF. CDR3 nucleotides: TGTGCCAGCGGGCGTATTGCCACCGGGGAGCTGTTTTTT.

The V gene is TRBV15, the J gene TRBJ2-1; 8 nucleotides agree with TRBD2. In germline, CDR1 is LNHNV, CDR2 YYDKDF (reference sequence). Trimming cost V 0 bases and J 4 bases; bases outside gene matches: 5. The length of the CDR3 is 16 residues. The CDR3 is CATSRDLSGSYNEQFF. Here the CDR3 DNA reads TGTGCCACCAGCAGAGATCTAAGCGGGAGTTACAATGAGCAGTTCTTC.

This chain links TRBV4-3 with TRBJ1-1; tentative D call: TRBD1 (6 bases). CDR1 is LGHNA, CDR2 YSLEER, per germline. V lost 1 base, J lost 5 bases, and 17 bases lay in between. This CDR3 is 16 amino acids long. This chain's CDR3 is CASSQVVGQGRTEAFF. The CDR3 DNA is TGCGCCAGCAGCCAAGTGGTGGGCCAGGGGAGAACTGAAGCTTTCTTT.

The J gene is TRBJ2-1, the V gene TRBV27, with D perhaps TRBD2 (6 bases). This CDR3 is built from 15 residues. Trimming stripped 3 bases from V and 5 bases from J, with 14 bases between. Germline V lookup: CDR1 MNHEY, CDR2 SMNVEV (reference sequence). The chain's CDR3 is CASSFYGRGDNEQFF. CDR3 nucleotides: TGTGCCAGCAGTTTCTACGGGAGAGGGGACAATGAGCAGTTCTTC.

This rearrangement joins TRBV18 to TRBJ1-1, with D maybe TRBD1 (5 bases). CDR1 is KGHSH and CDR2 is LQKENI in the germline V gene. This CDR3 region has 14 residues. Trimming took 6 bases from V and 2 from J, leaving 13 bases between them. CDR3 loop: CASSLGGQNTEAFF. Here the CDR3 DNA reads TGTGCCAGCTCCCTCGGGGGTCAAAACACTGAAGCTTTCTTT. Complete variable domain (other parts from reference TRBV18 and TRBJ1-1): NAGVMQNPRHLVRRRGQEARLRCSPMKGHSHVYWYRQLPEEGLKFMVYLQKENIIDESGMPKERFSAEFPKEGPSILRIQQVVRGDSAAYFCASSLGGQNTEAFFGQGTRLTVV.

This chain links TRBV18 with TRBJ1-6; 9 bases agree with TRBD1. Germline V CDR1 and CDR2: KGHSH, LQKENI. The CDR3 covers 16 residues. V gave up 3 bases and J gave up 10 bases; unmatched junction bases: 10. CDR3 nucleotides: TGTGCCAGCTCACCCGCCCGGGACAGGGCGGGATCACCCCTCCACTTT. Residues: CASSPARDRAGSPLHF.

V gene TRBV19 combines with J gene TRBJ1-5; no clear D. V lost 4 bases and J 0 bases, leaving 10 bases between the germline ends. The CDR3 sequence is 15 residues long. In germline, CDR1 is LNHDA, CDR2 SQIVND (reference sequence). CDR3 coding DNA: TGTGCCAGTAGTAAGTTGGGCAATAGCAATCAGCCCCAGCATTTT. Translated: CASSKLGNSNQPQHF. Filled out from reference TRBV19 and TRBJ1-5, the complete variable domain reads DGGITQSPKYLFRKEGQNVTLSCEQNLNHDAMYWYRQDPGQGLRLIYYSQIVNDFQKGDIAEGYSVSREKKESFPLTVTSAQKNPTAFYLCASSKLGNSNQPQHFGDGTRLSIL.

Notes on this clone: The same CDR3 is also encoded by other DNA sequences in this sample. The gene calls are TRBV30 and TRBJ2-5; 8 positions match TRBD1. Looked up from germline, CDR1 is GTSNPN and CDR2 is SVGIG (reference sequence). This CDR3 contains 14 residues. V lost 0 bases to trimming and J lost 4 bases; unmatched junction nucleotides: 4. The CDR3 DNA sequence: TGTGCCTGGAGTGTGGGCGGGACAGGAGAGACCCAGTACTTC. Protein product: CAWSVGGTGETQYF.

The J gene is TRBJ1-4, the V gene TRBV19; D possibly corresponds to TRBD1 (6 bases). Germline CDR1 is LNHDA and CDR2 is SQIVND (reference sequence). The CDR3 spans 17 residues. V gave up 3 bases and J gave up 8 bases, with 22 bases separating them. The CDR3: CASSIGRQQGLEEKLFF. The CDR3 nucleotides read TGTGCCAGTAGTATCGGGCGACAACAGGGCCTTGAGGAAAAACTGTTTTTT.

The chain has TRBV18 and TRBJ2-2; 7 bases line up with TRBD1. There are 15 residues in the CDR3. Losses at the gene ends were 5 bases for V and 5 bases for J; bases not matched to a gene: 8. In germline, CDR1 is KGHSH, CDR2 LQKENI. CDR3 residues: CASSERQGRTGELFF. The DNA for the CDR3 is TGTGCCAGCTCAGAGCGACAGGGAAGGACCGGGGAGCTGTTTTTT.

The rearrangement links TRBV21-1 to TRBJ2-5; the table's D call, TRBD1, was not checked against the DNA. TRBV21-1 is a known pseudogene. CDR3 length equals 15 residues. The CDR3: CASSNWPRDSGTQYF. As DNA, the CDR3 is TGTGCCAGCAGCAATTGGCCCAGGGATAGTGGGACCCAGTACTTC.

This clone showed up just once. The rearrangement links TRBV4-3 to TRBJ2-5, with D possibly TRBD1 on 6 matching bases. Trimming shortened V by 0 bases and J by 5 bases, and 22 bases separated the two germline ends. The CDR3 consists of 18 residues. Germline V gene lookup returns CDR1 LGHNA and CDR2 YSLEER. The CDR3 here is CASSQDLLFNGGGETQYF. The CDR3 nucleotides are TGCGCCAGCAGCCAAGACCTGCTGTTTAATGGGGGCGGGGAGACCCAGTACTTC.

The rearrangement uses TRBV29-1 and TRBJ2-5, with TRBD2 matching 9 bases. The J call is uncertain, as TRBJ2-7 better fits the DNA end. Germline lookup yields CDR1 SQVTM and CDR2 ANQGSEA. The CDR3 consists of 14 residues. DNA for the CDR3: TGCAGCGTTGAAATGGGACTAGCCGGCGGCGAGCAGTACTTC. This gives the protein CSVEMGLAGGEQYF.

The rearrangement uses TRBV6-5 and TRBJ2-2; possibly TRBD2 for D (5 bases). Looked up from germline, CDR1 is MNHEY and CDR2 is SVGAGI. The length of the CDR3 is 15 residues. Between the trimmed V and J ends, which lost 0 bases and 3 bases, there was a span of 8 bases. The CDR3 DNA follows: TGTGCCAGCAGTTACTCGAGGGAAGACACCGGGGAGCTGTTTTTT. This codes for CASSYSREDTGELFF.